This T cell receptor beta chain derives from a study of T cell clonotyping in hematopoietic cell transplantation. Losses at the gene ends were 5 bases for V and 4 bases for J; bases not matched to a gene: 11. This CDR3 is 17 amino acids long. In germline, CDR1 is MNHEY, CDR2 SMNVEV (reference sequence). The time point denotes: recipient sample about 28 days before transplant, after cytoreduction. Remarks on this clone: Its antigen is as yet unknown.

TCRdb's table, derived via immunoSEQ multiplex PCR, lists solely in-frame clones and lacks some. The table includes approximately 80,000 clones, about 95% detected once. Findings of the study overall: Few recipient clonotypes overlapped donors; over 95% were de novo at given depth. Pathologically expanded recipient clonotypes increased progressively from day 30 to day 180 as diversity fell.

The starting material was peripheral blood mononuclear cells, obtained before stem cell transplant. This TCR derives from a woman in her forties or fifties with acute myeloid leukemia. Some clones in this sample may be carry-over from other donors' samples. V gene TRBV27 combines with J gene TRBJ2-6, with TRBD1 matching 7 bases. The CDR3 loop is CASSRQGDLRGANVLTF. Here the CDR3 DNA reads TGTGCCAGCAGTCGGCAGGGGGATTTACGCGGGGCCAACGTCCTGACTTTC.